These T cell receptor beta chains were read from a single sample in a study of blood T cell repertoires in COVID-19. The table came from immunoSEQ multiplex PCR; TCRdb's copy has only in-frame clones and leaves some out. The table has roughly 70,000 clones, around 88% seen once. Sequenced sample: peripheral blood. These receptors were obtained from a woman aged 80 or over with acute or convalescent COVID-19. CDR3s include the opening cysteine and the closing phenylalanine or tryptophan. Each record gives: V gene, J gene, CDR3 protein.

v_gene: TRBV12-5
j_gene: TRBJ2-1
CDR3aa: CASGFSLTDLVGEQFF

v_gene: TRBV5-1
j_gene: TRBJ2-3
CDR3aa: CASSLRGGSTDTQYF

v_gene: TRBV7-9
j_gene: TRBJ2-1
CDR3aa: CASSLRLGEPYNEQFF

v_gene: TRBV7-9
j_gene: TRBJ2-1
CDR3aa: CASEDSSYNEQFF

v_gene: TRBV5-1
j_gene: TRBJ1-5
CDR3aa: CASSLDGGNQPQHF

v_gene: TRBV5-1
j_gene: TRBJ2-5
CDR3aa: CASSGEIQGGETQYF

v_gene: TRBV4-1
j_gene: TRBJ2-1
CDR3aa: CASSPPWVAGGRDNEQFF

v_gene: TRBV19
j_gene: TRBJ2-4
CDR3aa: CARLPGGIQNIQYF

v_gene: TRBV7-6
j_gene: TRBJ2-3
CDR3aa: CASSVLQGITDTQYF

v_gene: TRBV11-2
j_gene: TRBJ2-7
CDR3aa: CASSFSPGQTYEQYF

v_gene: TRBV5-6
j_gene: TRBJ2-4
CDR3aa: CASSLQGATFKNIQYF

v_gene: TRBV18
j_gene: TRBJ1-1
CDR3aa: CASSPRQGTEAFF

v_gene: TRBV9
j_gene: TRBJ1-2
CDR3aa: CASSRFLGQNLLNYGYTF

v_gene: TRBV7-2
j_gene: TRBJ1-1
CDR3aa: CASSLEGRGRTEAFF

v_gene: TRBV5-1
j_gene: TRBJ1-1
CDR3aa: CASSLEGEGTEAFF

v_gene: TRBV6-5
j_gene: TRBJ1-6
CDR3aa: CASSSLGRGESPLHF

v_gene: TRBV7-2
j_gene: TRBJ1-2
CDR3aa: CASSLMRVLDGYTF

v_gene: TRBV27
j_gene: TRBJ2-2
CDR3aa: CASSFRGWVTGELFF

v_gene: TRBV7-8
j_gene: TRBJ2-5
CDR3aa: CASSLGASGSTVGTQYF

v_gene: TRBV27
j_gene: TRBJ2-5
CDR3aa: CASSLYGTGNQETQYF